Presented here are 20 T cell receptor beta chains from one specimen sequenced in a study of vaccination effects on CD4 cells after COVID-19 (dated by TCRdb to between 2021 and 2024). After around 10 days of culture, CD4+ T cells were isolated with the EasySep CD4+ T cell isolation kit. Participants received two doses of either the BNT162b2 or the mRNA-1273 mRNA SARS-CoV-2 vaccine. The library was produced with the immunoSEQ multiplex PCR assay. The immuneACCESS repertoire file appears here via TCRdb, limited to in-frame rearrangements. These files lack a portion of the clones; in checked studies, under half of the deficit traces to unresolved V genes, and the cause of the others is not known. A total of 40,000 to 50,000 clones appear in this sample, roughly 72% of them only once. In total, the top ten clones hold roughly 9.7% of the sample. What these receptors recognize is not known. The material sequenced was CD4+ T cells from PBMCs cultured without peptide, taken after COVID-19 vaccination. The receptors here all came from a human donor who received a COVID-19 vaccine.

This CDR3 reads CASSQALGTSTDTQYF. CDR3 bases: TGTGCCAGCAGCCAAGCCCTAGGAACTAGCACAGATACGCAGTATTTT. This chain joins TRBV3-1 (or the pseudogene TRBV3-2) and TRBJ2-3; D gene ambiguous. Germline CDR1 LGHDT, CDR2 YNNKEL (reference sequence). CDR3 size: 16 residues. Trimming stripped 1 base from V and 0 bases from J, with 11 bases between.

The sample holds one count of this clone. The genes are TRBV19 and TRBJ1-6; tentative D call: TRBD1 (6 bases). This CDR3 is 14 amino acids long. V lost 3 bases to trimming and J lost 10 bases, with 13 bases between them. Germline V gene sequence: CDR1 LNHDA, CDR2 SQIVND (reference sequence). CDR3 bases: TGTGCCAGTAGTATTTCTTGGGACATATCACCCCTCCACTTT. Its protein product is CASSISWDISPLHF.

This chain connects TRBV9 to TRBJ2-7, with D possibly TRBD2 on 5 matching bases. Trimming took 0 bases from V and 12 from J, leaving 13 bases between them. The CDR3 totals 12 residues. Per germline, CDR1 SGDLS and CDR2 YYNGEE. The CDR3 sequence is CASSVAGGEAYF. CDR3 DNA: TGTGCCAGCAGCGTAGCTGGAGGCGAGGCGTACTTC.

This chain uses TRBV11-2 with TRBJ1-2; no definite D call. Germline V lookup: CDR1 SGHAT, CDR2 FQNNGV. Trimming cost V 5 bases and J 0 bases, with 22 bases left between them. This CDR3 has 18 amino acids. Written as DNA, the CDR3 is TGTGCCAGCAGCCCGCGCCGTCTTGGGGAGGGAGCTAACTATGGCTACACCTTC. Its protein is CASSPRRLGEGANYGYTF.

CDR3 loop: CASSPPSTDTQYF. The CDR3 DNA follows: TGTGCCAGCTCACCACCAAGCACAGATACGCAGTATTTT. The chain carries TRBV18 and TRBJ2-3; D call uncertain. Germline loops: CDR1 KGHSH, CDR2 LQKENI. This CDR3 has 13 residues. V lost 0 bases, J lost 0 bases, and 1 base lay in between. The whole variable domain, remainder taken from reference TRBV18 and TRBJ2-3, is NAGVMQNPRHLVRRRGQEARLRCSPMKGHSHVYWYRQLPEEGLKFMVYLQKENIIDESGMPKERFSAEFPKEGPSILRIQQVVRGDSAAYFCASSPPSTDTQYFGPGTRLTVL.

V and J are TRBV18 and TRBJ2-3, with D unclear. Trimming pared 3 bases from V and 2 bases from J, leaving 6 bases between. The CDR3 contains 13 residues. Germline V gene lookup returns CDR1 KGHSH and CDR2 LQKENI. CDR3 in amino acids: CASSPSITDTQYF. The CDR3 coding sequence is TGTGCCAGCTCACCCTCGATCACAGATACGCAGTATTTT.

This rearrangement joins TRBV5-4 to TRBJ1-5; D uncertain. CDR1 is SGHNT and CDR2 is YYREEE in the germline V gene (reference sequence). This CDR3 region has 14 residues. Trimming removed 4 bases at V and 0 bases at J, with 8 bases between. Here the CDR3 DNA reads TGTGCCAGCAGCAATGGACCTAGCAATCAGCCCCAGCATTTT. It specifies CASSNGPSNQPQHF.

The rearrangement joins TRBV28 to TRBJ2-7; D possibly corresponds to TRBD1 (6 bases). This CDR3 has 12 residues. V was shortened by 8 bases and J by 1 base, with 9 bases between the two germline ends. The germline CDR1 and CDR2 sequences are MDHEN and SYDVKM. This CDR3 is CASGQNSYEQYF. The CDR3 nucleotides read TGTGCCAGCGGACAGAATTCCTACGAGCAGTACTTC.

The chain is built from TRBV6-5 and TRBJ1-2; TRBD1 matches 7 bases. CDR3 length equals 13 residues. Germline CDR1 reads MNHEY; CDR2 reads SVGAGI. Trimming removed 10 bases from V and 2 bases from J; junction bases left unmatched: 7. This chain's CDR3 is CATWGQTNYGYTF. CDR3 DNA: TGTGCCACCTGGGGACAGACCAACTATGGCTACACCTTC.

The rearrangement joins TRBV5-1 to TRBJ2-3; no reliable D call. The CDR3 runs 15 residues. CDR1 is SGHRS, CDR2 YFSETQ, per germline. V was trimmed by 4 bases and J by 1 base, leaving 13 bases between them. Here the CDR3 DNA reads TGCGCCAGCAGCGTGATAGAGTTCCGCACAGATACGCAGTATTTT. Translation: CASSVIEFRTDTQYF.

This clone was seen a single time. The DNA of the CDR3 is TGTGCCAGCAGTTCCCTCAATGAGCAGTTCTTC. This translates into CASSSLNEQFF. This chain joins TRBV27 and TRBJ2-1; no clear D. The CDR3 is made up of 11 amino acids. Trimming removed 4 bases from V and 6 bases from J, with 4 bases in between. Germline values: CDR1 MNHEY, CDR2 SMNVEV (reference sequence).

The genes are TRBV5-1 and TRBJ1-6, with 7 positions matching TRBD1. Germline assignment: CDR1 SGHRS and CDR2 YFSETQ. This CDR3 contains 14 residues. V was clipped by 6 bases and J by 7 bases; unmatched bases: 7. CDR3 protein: CASTPGQLNSPLHF. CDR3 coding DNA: TGCGCCAGCACCCCGGGACAGTTAAATTCACCCCTCCACTTT.

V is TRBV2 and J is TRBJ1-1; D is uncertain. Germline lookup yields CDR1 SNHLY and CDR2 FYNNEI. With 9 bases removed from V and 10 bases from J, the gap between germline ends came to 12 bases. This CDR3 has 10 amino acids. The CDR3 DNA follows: TGTGCCAGTGGTATTGTCTTAGCTTTCTTT. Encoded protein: CASGIVLAFF.

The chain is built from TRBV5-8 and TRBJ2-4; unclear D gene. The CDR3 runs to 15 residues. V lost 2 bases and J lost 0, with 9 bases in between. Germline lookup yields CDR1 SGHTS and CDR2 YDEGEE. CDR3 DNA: TGTGCCAGCAGCTTACGGGTTGTAGCCAAAAACATTCAGTACTTC. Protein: CASSLRVVAKNIQYF.

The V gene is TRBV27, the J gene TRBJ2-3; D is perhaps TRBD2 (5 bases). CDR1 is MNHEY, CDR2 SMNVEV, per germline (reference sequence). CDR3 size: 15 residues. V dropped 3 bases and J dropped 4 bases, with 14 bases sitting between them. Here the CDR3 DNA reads TGTGCCAGCAGTTTTGGCGGGTTAGGTTCAGATACGCAGTATTTT. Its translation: CASSFGGLGSDTQYF.

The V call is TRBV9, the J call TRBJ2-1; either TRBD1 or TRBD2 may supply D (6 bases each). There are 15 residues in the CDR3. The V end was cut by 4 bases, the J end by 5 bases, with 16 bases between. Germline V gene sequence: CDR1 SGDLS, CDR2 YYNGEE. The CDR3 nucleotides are TGTGCCAGCAGCCCACGGGGGCGGGGTGACAATGAGCAGTTCTTC. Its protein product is CASSPRGRGDNEQFF.

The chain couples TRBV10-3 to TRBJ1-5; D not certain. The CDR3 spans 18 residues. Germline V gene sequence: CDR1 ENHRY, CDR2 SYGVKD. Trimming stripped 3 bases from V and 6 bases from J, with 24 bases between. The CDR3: CAISDPGSLLGAPQPQHF. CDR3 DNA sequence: TGTGCCATCAGTGATCCCGGTTCCCTGCTAGGAGCCCCTCAGCCCCAGCATTTT.

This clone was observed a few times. The CDR3 DNA reads as TGCGCCAGCAGACTGTTGTACGGGACCTACGAGCAGTACTTC. Translation gives CASRLLYGTYEQYF. The chain recombines TRBV5-1 with TRBJ2-7, with D possibly matching TRBD2 (5 bases). Germline CDR1 and CDR2: SGHRS and YFSETQ. The ends were cut back, 5 bases at V and 2 bases at J, with 14 bases in the middle. The CDR3 consists of 14 residues.

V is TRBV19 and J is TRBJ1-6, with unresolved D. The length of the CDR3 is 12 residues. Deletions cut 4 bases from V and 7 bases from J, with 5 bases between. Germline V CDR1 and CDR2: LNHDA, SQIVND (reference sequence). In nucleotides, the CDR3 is TGTGCCAGTAGTAATAGGAATTCACCCCTCCACTTT. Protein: CASSNRNSPLHF.

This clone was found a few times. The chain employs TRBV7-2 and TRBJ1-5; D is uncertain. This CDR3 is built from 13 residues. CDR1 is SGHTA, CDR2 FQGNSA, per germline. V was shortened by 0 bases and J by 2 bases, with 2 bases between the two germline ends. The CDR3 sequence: CASSLARNQPQHF. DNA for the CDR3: TGTGCCAGCAGCTTAGCACGCAATCAGCCCCAGCATTTT. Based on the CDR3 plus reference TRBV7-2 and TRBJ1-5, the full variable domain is GAGVSQSPSNKVTEKGKDVELRCDPISGHTALYWYRQSLGQGLEFLIYFQGNSAPDKSGLPSDRFSAERTGGSVSTLTIQRTQQEDSAVYLCASSLARNQPQHFGDGTRLSIL.